A selection of T cell receptor beta chains follows, all from one sample in a study of immune evolution from preneoplasia to lung adenocarcinoma. Method: immunoSEQ multiplex PCR; TCRdb's copy keeps in-frame clones and lacks some. The table records roughly 2,200 clones, roughly 75% of them present only once. The sequencing sample was made of FFPE normal lung tissue adjacent to the tumor. The receptor set was obtained from a person aged 55 to 75 with lung adenocarcinoma. The CDR3 runs from the conserved cysteine through the conserved F or W. D genes are given only for firm matches. Size is stated for part of the rows, as once, few or many counts, or as a class when the clone is expanded.

abundance: .; d_gene: TRBD2; len: 16; v_gene: TRBV14; j_gene: TRBJ2-5; CDR3nt: TGTGCCAGCAGCCCTGTCATAGGAGCGGGAGTAGAGACCCAGTACTTC; CDR3aa: CASSPVIGAGVETQYF
abundance: .; d_gene: TRBD2; len: 15; v_gene: TRBV10-3; j_gene: TRBJ2-5; CDR3nt: TGTGCCATCAGTGCGGGACTAGTCCCCGGAGAGACCCAGTACTTC; CDR3aa: CAISAGLVPGETQYF
abundance: .; d_gene: TRBD1; len: 19; v_gene: TRBV28; j_gene: TRBJ1-4; CDR3nt: TGTGCCAGCAGTTTTACGGGACCCCCTGGGACAGACTGGCGGGGAAAACTGTTTTTT; CDR3aa: CASSFTGPPGTDWRGKLFF
abundance: .; d_gene: TRBD2; len: 15; v_gene: TRBV6-1; j_gene: TRBJ2-2; CDR3nt: TGTGCCAGCAGGCGTCCTAGCGGTACCACCGGGGAGCTGTTTTTT; CDR3aa: CASRRPSGTTGELFF
abundance: .; d_gene: .; len: 12; v_gene: TRBV5-8; j_gene: TRBJ2-7; CDR3nt: TGTGCCAGCAGCTCATTCTTGGACGAGCAGTACTTC; CDR3aa: CASSSFLDEQYF
abundance: .; d_gene: .; len: 17; v_gene: TRBV6-1; j_gene: TRBJ2-6; CDR3nt: TGTGCCAGCAGTGTCAGACTAAGGGGGTCTGGGGCCAACGTCCTGACTTTC; CDR3aa: CASSVRLRGSGANVLTF
abundance: .; d_gene: .; len: 13; v_gene: TRBV9; j_gene: TRBJ2-5; CDR3nt: TGTGCCAGCAGCGAGGGACAAAAAGAGACCCAGTACTTC; CDR3aa: CASSEGQKETQYF
abundance: .; d_gene: TRBD1; len: 15; v_gene: TRBV6-5; j_gene: TRBJ2-2; CDR3nt: TGTGCCAGCAGATTACAGGGGCTGAACACCGGGGAGCTGTTTTTT; CDR3aa: CASRLQGLNTGELFF
abundance: .; d_gene: TRBD1; len: 15; v_gene: TRBV7-9; j_gene: TRBJ2-4; CDR3nt: TGTGCCAGCAGCCCGACAGGGGGCACCAAAAACATTCAGTACTTC; CDR3aa: CASSPTGGTKNIQYF
abundance: once; d_gene: TRBD2; len: 15; v_gene: TRBV5-6; j_gene: TRBJ2-5; CDR3nt: TGTGCCAGCAGTTCCCAGACTAGCGGCCAAGAGACCCAGTACTTC; CDR3aa: CASSSQTSGQETQYF
abundance: .; d_gene: .; len: 15; v_gene: TRBV28; j_gene: TRBJ1-2; CDR3nt: TGTGCCAGCAGTTTGGGGAAGGGGGGGGCTAATGGCTACACCTTC; CDR3aa: CASSLGKGGANGYTF
abundance: .; d_gene: .; len: 15; v_gene: TRBV10-3; j_gene: TRBJ2-3; CDR3nt: TGTGCCATCAGGGTCGATGGACTGAGCACAGATACGCAGTATTTT; CDR3aa: CAIRVDGLSTDTQYF
abundance: once; d_gene: TRBD1; len: 15; v_gene: TRBV30; j_gene: TRBJ1-4; CDR3nt: TGTGCCTGGAGTCACTCGGGGGGACAGATGGCAAAACTGTTTTTT; CDR3aa: CAWSHSGGQMAKLFF
abundance: .; d_gene: .; len: 15; v_gene: TRBV4-3; j_gene: TRBJ2-5; CDR3nt: TGCGCCAGCAGCCAAGATATGGCAGCGGGAGAGACCCAGTACTTC; CDR3aa: CASSQDMAAGETQYF
abundance: .; d_gene: TRBD1; len: 13; v_gene: TRBV29-1; j_gene: TRBJ2-3; CDR3nt: TGCAGCGCAGGGGACAGGGTCACAGATACGCAGTATTTT; CDR3aa: CSAGDRVTDTQYF
abundance: .; d_gene: .; len: 14; v_gene: TRBV5-4; j_gene: TRBJ1-1; CDR3nt: TGTGCCAGCAGCTTGGATGGGACGAACACTGAAGCTTTCTTT; CDR3aa: CASSLDGTNTEAFF
abundance: .; d_gene: TRBD1; len: 15; v_gene: TRBV10-2; j_gene: TRBJ2-3; CDR3nt: TGCGCCAGCAGTCCGGACAGGGGGAGCACAGATACGCAGTATTTT; CDR3aa: CASSPDRGSTDTQYF
abundance: .; d_gene: .; len: 13; v_gene: TRBV29-1; j_gene: TRBJ2-7; CDR3nt: TGCAGCGTTGTAGGGAGATTCGCCTACGAGCAGTACTTC; CDR3aa: CSVVGRFAYEQYF
abundance: .; d_gene: .; len: 11; v_gene: TRBV18; j_gene: TRBJ2-1; CDR3nt: TGTGCCAGCTCCCCACAGGCTGAGCAGTTCTTC; CDR3aa: CASSPQAEQFF
abundance: .; d_gene: .; len: 11; v_gene: TRBV30; j_gene: TRBJ1-4; CDR3nt: TGTGCCTGGGGGCGGGAAGAAAAACTGTTTTTT; CDR3aa: CAWGREEKLFF
abundance: .; d_gene: TRBD2; len: 13; v_gene: TRBV29-1; j_gene: TRBJ2-5; CDR3nt: TGCAGCGTTGAAGGGCCGGGAGGAGAGACCCAGTACTTC; CDR3aa: CSVEGPGGETQYF
abundance: .; d_gene: .; len: 14; v_gene: TRBV5-1; j_gene: TRBJ2-1; CDR3nt: TGCGCCAGCAGCTTGACACAATCCTACAATGAGCAGTTCTTC; CDR3aa: CASSLTQSYNEQFF
abundance: .; d_gene: TRBD1; len: 15; v_gene: TRBV9; j_gene: TRBJ2-5; CDR3nt: TGTGCCAGCAGCCCCATGGACAGGAGGCAAGAGACCCAGTACTTC; CDR3aa: CASSPMDRRQETQYF
abundance: few; d_gene: .; len: 15; v_gene: TRBV6-6; j_gene: TRBJ1-3; CDR3nt: TGTGCCAGCAGTGCGATGATAGGGGGTGGAAACACCATATATTTT; CDR3aa: CASSAMIGGGNTIYF
abundance: .; d_gene: TRBD2; len: 15; v_gene: TRBV4-2; j_gene: TRBJ2-1; CDR3nt: TGTGCCAGCAGCCAAGTGACTAGCGGTTACAATGAGCAGTTCTTC; CDR3aa: CASSQVTSGYNEQFF
abundance: .; d_gene: TRBD2; len: 16; v_gene: TRBV19; j_gene: TRBJ2-5; CDR3nt: TGTGCCAGTAGTCCGGGGACTAGCGGGAGTACGGAGACCCAGTACTTC; CDR3aa: CASSPGTSGSTETQYF
abundance: .; d_gene: TRBD1; len: 14; v_gene: TRBV6-1; j_gene: TRBJ1-5; CDR3nt: TGTGCCAGCAGCGTCGACAGGGGCAATCAGCCCCAGCATTTT; CDR3aa: CASSVDRGNQPQHF
abundance: .; d_gene: .; len: 12; v_gene: TRBV28; j_gene: TRBJ1-2; CDR3nt: TGTGCCAGCTACAGGGAGCTGCGGGGCTACACCTTC; CDR3aa: CASYRELRGYTF
abundance: .; d_gene: .; len: 13; v_gene: TRBV4-3; j_gene: TRBJ1-5; CDR3nt: TGCGCCAGCAGCCAACAGGGGAACCAGCCCCAGCATTTT; CDR3aa: CASSQQGNQPQHF
abundance: few; d_gene: .; len: 15; v_gene: TRBV5-1; j_gene: TRBJ2-7; CDR3nt: TGCGCCAGCAGCTTTCATGACAAGACTCCCTACGAGCAGTACTTC; CDR3aa: CASSFHDKTPYEQYF
abundance: .; d_gene: .; len: 13; v_gene: TRBV6-4; j_gene: TRBJ2-3; CDR3nt: TGTGCCAGCAGTCCAGGGGGCACAGATACGCAGTATTTT; CDR3aa: CASSPGGTDTQYF
abundance: .; d_gene: .; len: 13; v_gene: TRBV6-5; j_gene: TRBJ2-7; CDR3nt: TGTGCCAGCAGTCCGAGGGGACCCTACGAGCAGTACTTC; CDR3aa: CASSPRGPYEQYF
abundance: .; d_gene: TRBD2; len: 13; v_gene: TRBV29-1; j_gene: TRBJ2-5; CDR3nt: TGCAGCGTTCCGACTAGCGGTCATGAGACCCAGTACTTC; CDR3aa: CSVPTSGHETQYF
abundance: .; d_gene: TRBD1; len: 16; v_gene: TRBV5-1; j_gene: TRBJ2-3; CDR3nt: TGCGCCAGCAGCACTGCGGGACAGGGGGCCGCAGATACGCAGTATTTT; CDR3aa: CASSTAGQGAADTQYF
abundance: .; d_gene: TRBD1; len: 15; v_gene: TRBV7-2; j_gene: TRBJ2-7; CDR3nt: TGTGCCAGCAGCTTAGAGACAGGGATATTGGGGGAGCAGTACTTC; CDR3aa: CASSLETGILGEQYF
abundance: .; d_gene: .; len: 15; v_gene: TRBV5-6; j_gene: TRBJ2-3; CDR3nt: TGTGCCAGCAGCTTGTTGGTCGGGGACCAACATACGCAGTATTTT; CDR3aa: CASSLLVGDQHTQYF
abundance: .; d_gene: TRBD2; len: 15; v_gene: TRBV5-6; j_gene: TRBJ2-1; CDR3nt: TGTGCCAGCAGCTCGTTGGGGACTAGTGGCGATGAGCAGTTCTTC; CDR3aa: CASSSLGTSGDEQFF
abundance: few; d_gene: .; len: 14; v_gene: TRBV18; j_gene: TRBJ2-7; CDR3nt: TGTGCCAGCTCACCACGACAGAACCCCTACGAGCAGTACTTC; CDR3aa: CASSPRQNPYEQYF
abundance: .; d_gene: TRBD2; len: 13; v_gene: TRBV10-3; j_gene: TRBJ2-2; CDR3nt: TGTGCCATAGCGGGAGAGGACACCAGGGAGCTGTTTTTT; CDR3aa: CAIAGEDTRELFF